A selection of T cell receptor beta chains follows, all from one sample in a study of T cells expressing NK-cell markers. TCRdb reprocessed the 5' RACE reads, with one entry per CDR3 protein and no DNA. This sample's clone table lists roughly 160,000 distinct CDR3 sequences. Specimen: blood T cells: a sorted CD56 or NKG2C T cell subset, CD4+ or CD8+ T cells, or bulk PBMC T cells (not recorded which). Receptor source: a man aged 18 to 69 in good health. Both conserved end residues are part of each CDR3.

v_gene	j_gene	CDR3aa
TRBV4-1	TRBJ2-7	CASSQFPVSGYEQYF
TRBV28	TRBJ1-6	CASSLPRTGDNSPLHF
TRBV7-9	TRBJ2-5	CASSFIGDRVVQETQYF
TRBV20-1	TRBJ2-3	CSSSWGLGTDTQYF
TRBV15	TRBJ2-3	CATRDRGADTQYF
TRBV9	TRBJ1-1	CASSVHPGDPMNTEAFF
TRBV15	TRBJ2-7	CATSREGGTGGHEQYF
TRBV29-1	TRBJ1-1	CSVGDRLNTEAFF
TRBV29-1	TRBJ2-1	CSVEGTAGKWYNEQFF
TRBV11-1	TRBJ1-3	CASSLPTGLSPGNTIYF
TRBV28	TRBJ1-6	CASGGTGPTTTSYNSPLHF
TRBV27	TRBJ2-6	CASSPSHAGANVLTF
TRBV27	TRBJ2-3	CASTPRTGPDTQYF
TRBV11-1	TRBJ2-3	CASSFLLAGGISTDTQYF
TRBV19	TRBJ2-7	CASSIGGNYEQYF
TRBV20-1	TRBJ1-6	CSASYPGLDNSPLHF
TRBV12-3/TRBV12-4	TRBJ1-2	CASSWDSKANYGYTF
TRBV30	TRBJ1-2	CAWSVITGAYGYTF
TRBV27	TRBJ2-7	CASRQRGSPYEQYF
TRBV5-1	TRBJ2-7	CASSRPTSGGLNEQYF
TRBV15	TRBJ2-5	CATSGQAGGQETQYF
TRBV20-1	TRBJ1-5	CSARAGAGGQPQHF
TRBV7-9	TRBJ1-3	CASRAEGQRNTIYF
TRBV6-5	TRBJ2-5	CASSYLGVAGSETQYF
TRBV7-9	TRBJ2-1	CASSLAEGLAGNNEQFF
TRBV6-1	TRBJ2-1	CASRGGEVTYNEQFF
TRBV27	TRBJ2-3	CASSFRGGAVRTQYF
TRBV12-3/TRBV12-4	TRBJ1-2	CASSLEGTNYGYTF